One T cell receptor (beta chain) is described in this entry. The antigen is unknown. The data were obtained in a study of siplizumab effects on memory and regulatory T cells. Study-wide results and limits: Proliferating Tregs taken from siplizumab cultures were not shown to have a confirmed suppressive function.

Method: immunoSEQ multiplex PCR; TCRdb's copy keeps in-frame clones and lacks some. Here the sample spans tens of thousands of clones, roughly 96% being singletons. CDR1 is MDHEN and CDR2 is SYDVKM in the germline V gene. V lost 4 bases to trimming and J lost 6 bases; unmatched junction nucleotides: 7. The length of the CDR3 is 14 residues. Sequenced material: naive CD4+ T cells sorted from blood. V is TRBV28 and J is TRBJ2-5, with 8 bases identical to TRBD1. The sequence came from a human donor in good health. CDR3 in amino acids: CASSWGTGGKTQYF. In DNA form, the CDR3 reads TGTGCCAGCAGTTGGGGGACAGGTGGAAAGACCCAGTACTTC. Supplemented by reference TRBV28 and TRBJ2-5, the full variable domain reads DVKVTQSSRYLVKRTGEKVFLECVQDMDHENMFWYRQDPGLGLRLIYFSYDVKMKEKGDIPEGYSVSREKKERFSLILESASTNQTSMYLCASSWGTGGKTQYFGPGTRLLVL.